A selection of T cell receptor beta chains follows, all from one sample in a study of human T cells and chemical hapten exposure. TCRdb independently ran MiXCR on the RACE reads; one entry per CDR3 protein. This table holds fewer than 150,000 distinct CDR3 sequences, about an eighth found once. Specimen: whole blood, collected in connection with sensitization to the hapten diphenylcyclopropenone (DPC). Source of these receptors: a woman in her forties or fifties with alopecia areata. Some clones in this sample may be carry-over from other donors' samples. Each CDR3 is given with its conserved first and last residue. The order of the fields is J gene, V gene, clone size, CDR3 protein. Only part of the rows carry a size: once, few, many, or a class if the clone is expanded.

>TRBJ2-7|TRBV29-1|few
CSVEGGETPPNEQYF
>TRBJ2-3|TRBV12-3/TRBV12-4|-
CASSLRAGFTDTQYF
>TRBJ2-5|TRBV19|-
CASSWLAGGKGQETQYF
>TRBJ2-7|TRBV6-6|-
CASSSTSDEQYF
>TRBJ2-5|TRBV6-5|many
CASRSTGRRQETQYF
>TRBJ2-3|TRBV6-5|-
CASSPLAGGRTQYF
>TRBJ2-2|TRBV12-3/TRBV12-4|few
CASSRQTSNTGELFF
>TRBJ2-3|TRBV30|many
CAWSAPGGTDTQYF
>TRBJ1-2|TRBV20-1|-
CSARQREGFYGYTF
>TRBJ2-1|TRBV7-3|few
CASSPHLSTGNEQFF
>TRBJ2-1|TRBV11-2|few
CASSRGLAGGSEQFF
>TRBJ2-5|TRBV29-1|few
CSSWDLAETQYF
>TRBJ2-1|TRBV18|-
CASSPFGGPVNEQFF
>TRBJ2-5|TRBV7-3|many
CASSLDRGQETQYF
>TRBJ2-7|TRBV7-2|few
CASSLVVVAGGEQYF
>TRBJ2-1|TRBV5-1|-
CASSSASGKSYNEQFF
>TRBJ1-3|TRBV7-2|-
CASSLVKQSGGNTIYF
>TRBJ2-1|TRBV3-1|-
CASSQDVRSEQFF
>TRBJ2-1|TRBV27|many
CASSLGLAGDGQFF
>TRBJ1-4|TRBV5-5|-
CASSLAGGFGEKLFF
>TRBJ2-3|TRBV29-1|few
CSVALIAQRTQYF
>TRBJ1-6|TRBV12-3/TRBV12-4|many
CASSLNSPLHF
>TRBJ2-7|TRBV20-1|few
CSATGGVREQYF
>TRBJ2-7|TRBV3-1|many
CASSSAGTSVYEQYF
>TRBJ1-6|TRBV19|many
CASSTAGENSALHF
>TRBJ2-7|TRBV20-1|many
CSAKIPLASIYEQYF
>TRBJ2-7|TRBV19|few
CASRRETFREQYF
>TRBJ1-4|TRBV29-1|many
CSVDDSGKLFF
>TRBJ2-1|TRBV10-3|-
CAISEYGQRSSYNEQFF
>TRBJ2-1|TRBV18|many
CASSQLSLDEQFF
>TRBJ1-1|TRBV10-3|few
CAISEEGRGTEAFF
>TRBJ2-7|TRBV18|many
CASSPRGLEEQYF
>TRBJ1-4|TRBV12-3/TRBV12-4|few
CASSTGTTLVGEKLFF
>TRBJ2-7|TRBV7-3|few
CASSMGHSYEQYF
>TRBJ2-3|TRBV12-3/TRBV12-4|many
CASSPGAGGHTDTQYF
>TRBJ2-5|TRBV12-3/TRBV12-4|many
CASRSGRQETQYF
>TRBJ2-1|TRBV28|many
CASSFGGSYNEQFF
>TRBJ2-2|TRBV4-2|-
CASSQGLAGVVATGELFF
>TRBJ1-6|TRBV24-1|many
CATSGGFRFYNSPLHF
>TRBJ1-6|TRBV20-1|-
CSAAQGGNNSPLHF
>TRBJ2-1|TRBV6-2/TRBV6-3|few
CASSYRTSGSNEQFF
>TRBJ1-3|TRBV6-1|-
CASSEILYSGNTIYF
>TRBJ1-5|TRBV12-3/TRBV12-4|-
CASSRQGLSNQPQHF
>TRBJ1-5|TRBV7-9|many
CASSPSGSQPQHF
>TRBJ2-4|TRBV28|many
CASSLGPKNIQYF
>TRBJ2-7|TRBV24-1|many
CATSDHGSGLSYEQYF
>TRBJ1-2|TRBV3-1|few
CASSFRSATRANYGYTF
>TRBJ2-1|TRBV24-1|many
CATSDRRAGDLYNEQFF
>TRBJ1-1|TRBV7-8|few
CASSLWGDAEAFF
>TRBJ2-2|TRBV24-1|many
CATSDPPPSGNTGELFF
>TRBJ2-7|TRBV4-3|-
CASSQEGSIRAGYEQYF
>TRBJ2-1|TRBV14|few
CASSQDRMASDTYNEQFF
>TRBJ2-7|TRBV29-1|few
CSVGQAPYEQYF
>TRBJ2-5|TRBV6-5|many
CASSPRPKTQYF
>TRBJ2-2|TRBV29-1|-
CSVERGTGELFF